The next 11 T cell receptor beta chains were all read from a single sample in a study of blood T cell repertoires in COVID-19. TCRdb's copy holds only in-frame clones and misses some; the assay was immunoSEQ multiplex PCR. Among more than 55,000 clones listed, 60% to 80% were seen once. The sample consisted of peripheral blood. These receptor sequences come from a man aged 55-75 years with acute or convalescent COVID-19.

The chain uses TRBV2 and TRBJ1-4; 10 bases are a match to TRBD1. The CDR3 contains 15 residues. V trimming: 2 bases; J trimming: 8 bases; junction bases outside the gene matches: 5. Looked up from germline, CDR1 is SNHLY and CDR2 is FYNNEI. CDR3 sequence reads: CASSEWTGGEEKLFF. The CDR3 region has the DNA TGTGCCAGCAGTGAATGGACAGGGGGGGAAGAAAAACTGTTTTTT. The whole variable domain, remainder taken from reference TRBV2 and TRBJ1-4, is EPEVTQTPSHQVTQMGQEVILRCVPISNHLYFYWYRQILGQKVEFLVSFYNNEISEKSEIFDDQFSVERPDGSNFTLKIRSTKLEDSAMYFCASSEWTGGEEKLFFGSGTQLSVL.

V and J are TRBV11-2 and TRBJ2-3; 11 nucleotides line up with TRBD2. The CDR3 is 17 residues long. V dropped 2 bases and J dropped 2; count of bases not matched to a gene: 6. Per the germline V gene, CDR1 is SGHAT and CDR2 is FQNNGV. Here the CDR3 DNA reads TGTGCCAGCAGCTTAAAGCCTAGCGGGGGGCTCACAGATACGCAGTATTTT. Protein sequence: CASSLKPSGGLTDTQYF. Looking up the rest from reference TRBV11-2 and TRBJ2-3 gives the full variable domain: EAGVAQSPRYKIIEKRQSVAFWCNPISGHATLYWYQQILGQGPKLLIQFQNNGVVDDSQLPKDRFSAERLKGVDSTLKIQPAKLEDSAVYLCASSLKPSGGLTDTQYFGPGTRLTVL.

The CDR3 sequence is CASSYGGGYTDTQYF. CDR3 DNA: TGTGCCAGCAGTTACGGAGGAGGGTACACAGATACGCAGTATTTT. The rearrangement links TRBV6-5 to TRBJ2-3; D is perhaps TRBD2 (6 bases). V was pared by 2 bases and J by 2 bases, with 11 bases between. The CDR3 is made up of 15 amino acids. Germline loops: CDR1 MNHEY, CDR2 SVGAGI.

This sequence joins TRBV7-8 and TRBJ2-5, with 7 bases aligning to TRBD1. Per the germline V gene, CDR1 is SGHVS and CDR2 is FQNEAQ. The ends lost 4 bases at V and 2 bases at J; junction bases unmatched: 4. The CDR3 spans 14 residues. CDR3 nucleotides: TGTGCCAGCAGCTCCCGGGACAGTCAAGAGACCCAGTACTTC. As protein: CASSSRDSQETQYF.

The chain couples TRBV7-4 to TRBJ1-2, with TRBD1 identical over 7 bases. CDR3 length equals 15 residues. Germline-derived CDR1 and CDR2 are SGHVT and SQSDAQ. V was clipped by 4 bases and J by 3 bases; unmatched bases: 8. CDR3 loop: CASSSQTGVYYGYTF. As DNA, the CDR3 is TGTGCCAGCAGCTCCCAAACAGGGGTATACTATGGCTACACCTTC.

This clone has just a few counts. The DNA of the CDR3 is TGTGCCAGTAGCCCTTACAGGGGTGGCACCGGGGAGCTGTTTTTT. Protein: CASSPYRGGTGELFF. This chain connects TRBV19 to TRBJ2-2; TRBD1 matches at 7 bases. V lost 6 bases, J lost 4 bases, and 8 bases stayed unmatched. The CDR3 runs 15 residues. The germline gives CDR1 LNHDA, CDR2 SQIVND (reference sequence).

This sequence joins TRBV7-2 and TRBJ1-2, with 7 bases that match TRBD1. Germline trimming cut 0 bases from V and 2 bases from J; bases unmatched to any gene: 6. This CDR3 contains 16 residues. The germline gives CDR1 SGHTA, CDR2 FQGNSA. The CDR3 reads CASSLASGTVNYGYTF. The CDR3 DNA reads as TGTGCCAGCAGCTTAGCCTCCGGGACAGTCAACTATGGCTACACCTTC.

This chain connects TRBV24-1 to TRBJ1-5, with D perhaps TRBD1 (5 bases). The germline gives CDR1 KGHDR, CDR2 SFDVKD. CDR3 length: 13 amino acids. The V and J ends lost 5 bases and 9 bases respectively, with 13 bases between them. The CDR3 spells CATSGQSHMPQHF. In DNA form, the CDR3 reads TGTGCCACCAGTGGACAGTCCCACATGCCCCAGCATTTT.

The chain couples TRBV15 to TRBJ2-7; tentative D call: TRBD1 (7 bases). This CDR3 spans 19 amino acids. CDR1 and CDR2 (germline): LNHNV, YYDKDF (reference sequence). V lost 1 base and J 0 bases, leaving 22 bases between the germline ends. Here the CDR3 reads CATSRARGGTAKSSYEQYF. The CDR3 DNA reads TGTGCCACCAGCAGAGCCAGAGGCGGGACAGCTAAAAGCTCCTACGAGCAGTACTTC.

The V call is TRBV4-1, the J call TRBJ1-1; 8 nucleotides agree with TRBD1. Germline CDR1 MGHRA, CDR2 YSYEKL. This CDR3 has 15 amino acids. J lost 4 bases, V lost 1 base, and 5 bases had no gene match. CDR3 region: CASSQVWTGPTEAFF. The CDR3 DNA is TGCGCCAGCAGCCAAGTATGGACAGGGCCCACTGAAGCTTTCTTT.

The rearrangement uses TRBV24-1 and TRBJ1-2; 7 positions agree with TRBD1. The CDR3 spans 15 residues. Germline V lookup: CDR1 KGHDR, CDR2 SFDVKD. Trimming cost V 3 bases and J 8 bases; bases outside gene matches: 11. Written as DNA, the CDR3 is TGTGCCACCAGTGATCCCGCCGGGACAGATGACGGCTACACCTTC. Protein product: CATSDPAGTDDGYTF.